Following are 18 T cell receptor beta chains from one sample sequenced in a study of T cells in Graves' hyperthyroidism and ophthalmopathy. There were TCR beta CDR3 regions amplified from RNA transcripts. Using the HTBI primer set, a first-round RT-PCR was run on the TCR CDR3. TCRdb itself ran the multiplex PCR reads through MiXCR, one entry per CDR3 protein. The sample has around 520,000 distinct CDR3 sequences, about an eighth seen once. The sequenced material came from blood. The receptors derive from a young woman with Graves' hyperthyroidism.

In this sample, this clonotype turned up many times. The chain couples TRBV2 to TRBJ1-2, with 10 bases identical to TRBD1. CDR1 and CDR2 (germline): SNHLY, FYNNEI. This CDR3 is built from 17 residues. The J segment lost 8 bases and the V segment lost 4 bases, leaving 16 bases of the junction unmatched. The CDR3 here is CASSAWVGTGVPPGYTF. CDR3 bases: TGTGCCAGCAGTGCATGGGTCGGGACAGGGGTTCCACCCGGCTACACCTTC.

The chain employs TRBV19 and TRBJ1-1, with D perhaps TRBD1 (6 bases). Trimming took off 3 bases at V and 3 bases at J, with 11 bases between the two ends. The germline CDR1 and CDR2 sequences are LNHDA and SQIVND (reference sequence). The CDR3 totals 14 residues. CDR3 amino acids: CASSMYREDTEAFF. The CDR3 bases are TGTGCCAGTAGTATGTACAGGGAGGACACTGAAGCTTTCTTT. The complete variable domain, with remaining parts taken from reference TRBV19 and TRBJ1-1, reads DGGITQSPKYLFRKEGQNVTLSCEQNLNHDAMYWYRQDPGQGLRLIYYSQIVNDFQKGDIAEGYSVSREKKESFPLTVTSAQKNPTAFYLCASSMYREDTEAFFGQGTRLTVV.

The chain employs TRBV5-4 and TRBJ2-7; 8 bases are shared with TRBD2. The CDR3 consists of 16 residues. Unmatched junction bases numbered 11, after V lost 4 bases and J lost 2 bases. Germline CDR1 reads SGHNT; CDR2 reads YYREEE (reference sequence). CDR3 residues: CASSGGLAGSPYEQYF. CDR3 nucleotides: TGTGCCAGCAGCGGAGGATTAGCGGGAAGCCCCTACGAGCAGTACTTC. The variable domain in full, with the rest retrieved from reference TRBV5-4 and TRBJ2-7, is ETGVTQSPTHLIKTRGQQVTLRCSSQSGHNTVSWYQQALGQGPQFIFQYYREEENGRGNFPPRFSGLQFPNYSSELNVNALELDDSALYLCASSGGLAGSPYEQYFGPGTRLTVT.

The chain has TRBV9 and TRBJ2-1; TRBD2 might be the D (5 bases). From germline, CDR1 is SGDLS and CDR2 YYNGEE. Between the trimmed V and J ends, which lost 0 bases and 0 bases, there was a span of 13 bases. The CDR3 is 17 amino acids. The CDR3 nucleotides read TGTGCCAGCAGCGTAGGACCCTTAGCGAGCTCCTACAATGAGCAGTTCTTC. Encoded protein: CASSVGPLASSYNEQFF. Together with reference TRBV9 and TRBJ2-1, the CDR3 gives the full variable domain: DSGVTQTPKHLITATGQRVTLRCSPRSGDLSVYWYQQSLDQGLQFLIQYYNGEERAKGNILERFSAQQFPDLHSELNLSSLELGDSALYFCASSVGPLASSYNEQFFGPGTRLTVL.

There are a few counts of this clonotype. The chain employs TRBV20-1 and TRBJ2-3; TRBD2 agrees at 11 bases. Per the germline V gene, CDR1 is DFQATT and CDR2 is SNEGSKA (reference sequence). This CDR3 region has 15 residues. V lost 6 bases, J lost 1 base, and 6 bases stayed unmatched. The CDR3 loop reads CSAPGTSGGTDTQYF. CDR3 coding DNA: TGCAGTGCCCCCGGGACTAGCGGTGGCACAGATACGCAGTATTTT.

The table lists this clonotype with many counts. This sequence joins TRBV20-1 and TRBJ2-2, with 8 bases identical to TRBD2. The J segment lost 6 bases and the V segment lost 6 bases, leaving 6 bases of the junction unmatched. CDR3 length: 13 amino acids. In germline, CDR1 is DFQATT, CDR2 SNEGSKA (reference sequence). The CDR3 DNA sequence: TGCAGTGCAACGGGGGGGGTGGCCGGGGAGCTGTTTTTT. It codes for CSATGGVAGELFF.

V gene TRBV7-6 combines with J gene TRBJ2-3, with 10 bases aligning to TRBD2. With V trimmed by 5 bases and J by 2 bases, 7 bases remained unmatched. Germline assignment: CDR1 SGHVS and CDR2 FNYEAQ. CDR3 length: 16 amino acids. This chain's CDR3 is CASSPTSGLFTDTQYF. The CDR3, as DNA: TGTGCCAGCAGCCCGACTAGCGGGCTTTTCACAGATACGCAGTATTTT.

At least ten counts were recorded for this clonotype. The V call is TRBV7-9, the J call TRBJ2-1; 8 nucleotides align to TRBD1. V was pared by 3 bases and J by 3 bases, with 7 bases of the junction left unmatched. This CDR3 has 16 residues. Germline CDR1 reads SEHNR; CDR2 reads FQNEAQ (reference sequence). The CDR3 DNA follows: TGTGCCAGCAGCTTGTGGACAGGGCCCGACTACAATGAGCAGTTCTTC. As protein: CASSLWTGPDYNEQFF.

This clonotype was seen repeatedly, ten times or more. This chain uses TRBV12-3 or TRBV12-4 with TRBJ2-1; 8 bases match TRBD1. This CDR3 is 15 amino acids long. Trimming took 2 bases from V and 5 from J; bases not matched to a gene: 5. This chain's CDR3 is CASSLRQGADNEQFF. The CDR3 nucleotides read TGTGCCAGCAGTTTAAGGCAGGGGGCGGACAATGAGCAGTTCTTC.

To note about this clonotype: A much larger clone is a single base away; this may be a read error. The CDR3 loop is CASRTSLDGQFF. The CDR3, as DNA: TGTGCCAGCAGGACTAGCCTTGATGGGCAGTTCTTC. V usage is TRBV27 and J usage is TRBJ2-1; TRBD2 aligns across 7 bases. The germline V gene has CDR1 MNHEY and CDR2 SMNVEV (reference sequence). The V gene end was trimmed by 6 bases and the J gene end by 12 bases; junction bases not matched to a gene: 8. The CDR3 is made up of 12 amino acids.

The chain joins TRBV5-4 to TRBJ1-2; D gene unclear. The CDR3 length is 13 residues. V was pared by 2 bases and J by 5 bases, with 10 bases between. The germline V gene encodes CDR1 SGHNT and CDR2 YYREEE (reference sequence). CDR3: CASSFGRMYGYTF. CDR3 nucleotides: TGTGCCAGCAGCTTCGGACGGATGTATGGCTACACCTTC.

This clonotype showed up many times. The chain links TRBV7-3 to TRBJ2-5, with 11 bases fitting TRBD2. There are 15 residues in the CDR3. CDR1 and CDR2 (germline): SGHTA, FQGTGA. The trim removed 10 bases at V and 4 bases at J, leaving 11 bases unmatched. The CDR3 DNA reads TGTGCCACCTCAGTAGCGGGAGGGCGAGGAGAGACCCAGTACTTC. Its translation is CATSVAGGRGETQYF. The variable domain in full, with the rest retrieved from reference TRBV7-3 and TRBJ2-5, is GAGVSQTPSNKVTEKGKYVELRCDPISGHTALYWYRQSLGQGPEFLIYFQGTGAADDSGLPNDRFFAVRPEGSVSTLKIQRTERGDSAVYLCATSVAGGRGETQYFGPGTRLLVL.

In its sample, this clonotype was seen many times. The chain employs TRBV27 and TRBJ2-5; 13 positions match TRBD2. The CDR3 extends over 17 amino acids. CDR1 and CDR2 from the germline V gene are MNHEY and SMNVEV (reference sequence). The ends lost 1 base at V and 5 bases at J; junction bases unmatched: 7. In DNA form, the CDR3 reads TGTGCCAGCAGTTTATTCGGACTAGCGGGGGCGCCGGAGACCCAGTACTTC. Translating gives CASSLFGLAGAPETQYF.

In its sample, this clonotype was seen many times. This chain links TRBV5-6 with TRBJ2-1; TRBD2 matches at 11 bases. Germline V CDR1 and CDR2: SGHDT, YYEEEE. The CDR3 extends over 15 amino acids. The ends lost 4 bases at V and 9 bases at J; junction bases unmatched: 9. The CDR3 sequence is CASSITSGSLVEQFF. The CDR3 DNA follows: TGTGCCAGCAGCATAACTAGCGGGAGTTTGGTTGAGCAGTTCTTC.

This clonotype turned up a few times. The V gene is TRBV4-1, the J gene TRBJ2-1; D not resolved. CDR3 length: 17 residues. CDR1 and CDR2 from the germline V gene are MGHRA and YSYEKL. The V end was cut by 0 bases, the J end by 0 bases, with 12 bases between. The CDR3 here is CASSQEVAPSSYNEQFF. The CDR3 nucleotides are TGCGCCAGCAGCCAAGAGGTGGCGCCGAGCTCCTACAATGAGCAGTTCTTC.

In this sample, this clonotype turned up a few times. The chain is built from TRBV30 and TRBJ2-2; possibly TRBD1 or TRBD2 for D (6 bases each). Germline assignment: CDR1 GTSNPN and CDR2 SVGIG (reference sequence). The CDR3 totals 14 residues. The V gene lost 3 bases and the J gene lost 5 bases, with 13 bases spanning the gap. CDR3 residues: CAWRGGQLTGELFF. CDR3 in DNA: TGTGCCTGGAGGGGAGGACAGTTGACCGGGGAGCTGTTTTTT. Full variable domain (remainder filled in from reference TRBV30 and TRBJ2-2): SQTIHQWPATLVQPVGSPLSLECTVEGTSNPNLYWYRQAAGRGLQLLFYSVGIGQISSEVPQNLSASRPQDRQFILSSKKLLLSDSGFYLCAWRGGQLTGELFFGEGSRLTVL.

The table lists this clonotype with a few counts. The chain uses TRBV5-1 and TRBJ1-1, with 7 bases fitting TRBD1. J was trimmed by 1 base and V by 4 bases; bases with no gene match: 7. The germline gives CDR1 SGHRS, CDR2 YFSETQ. This CDR3 contains 15 residues. The chain's CDR3 is CASSPGQPTNTEAFF. The CDR3 nucleotides are TGCGCCAGCAGCCCGGGACAGCCAACGAACACTGAAGCTTTCTTT.

This clonotype came up many times. The V gene is TRBV12-3 or TRBV12-4, the J gene TRBJ1-2; weak D call: TRBD1 (5 bases). V gave up 2 bases and J gave up 13 bases, with 11 bases separating them. The CDR3 sequence is 11 residues long. The CDR3 bases are TGTGCCAGCAGTTTATCGGGGGTTGCCACCTTC. Protein: CASSLSGVATF.